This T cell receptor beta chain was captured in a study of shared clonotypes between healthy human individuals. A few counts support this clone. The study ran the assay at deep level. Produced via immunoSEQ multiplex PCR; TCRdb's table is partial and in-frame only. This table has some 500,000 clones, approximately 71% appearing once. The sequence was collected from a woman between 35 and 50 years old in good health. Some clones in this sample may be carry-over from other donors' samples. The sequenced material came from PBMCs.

The chain's CDR3 is CASSPGRGGQQGIEFF. The CDR3 coding sequence is TGCGCCAGCAGCCCGGGACGTGGGGGCCAGCAAGGGATAGAGTTCTTC. V gene TRBV5-1 combines with J gene TRBJ2-1, with D possibly TRBD1 on 6 matching bases. Germline CDR1 reads SGHRS; CDR2 reads YFSETQ. There are 16 residues in the CDR3. V was shortened by 4 bases and J by 14 bases, with 28 bases between the two germline ends.